This T cell receptor beta chain was sequenced in a study of blood T cells in healthy people across ages (dated by TCRdb to between 2014 and 2017). For context, the study as a whole: Template switching captured roughly one uniquely barcoded TCR beta cDNA molecule per two T cells in model experiments. Using deep sequencing normalized with unique cDNA molecular identifiers, the study measured how TCR beta repertoire diversity changes with age. The donors were divided into four age groups: young (average approximately 15 years), middle-aged (under 40), aged (approximately 62) and long-lived (nearly 85). To avoid experimental bias, donors of different ages were spread randomly across the sequencing lanes. Using the same blood draw, the study looked at two additional independent replicas of 1 million unique cDNA reads for two donors, one aged 18 to 30 and the other aged 80 or older.

Library preparation was by 5' RACE. Sequencing instrument: Illumina HiSeq 2500. A second PCR of 7 to 11 cycles was run with a J-beta primer mix and a sample-barcoded 5' primer. Each TCR beta cDNA molecule received a unique molecular identifier from a template-switch 5' adaptor carrying 12 random nucleotides. Each sample yielded at least 3 million CDR3-containing paired-end reads. All of the RNA was converted into first-strand cDNA using the Mint cDNA synthesis kit, with a TRBC-specific oligonucleotide serving as the primer. After uracil-DNA glycosylase treatment, a first 18-cycle PCR used universal primers M1SS and BC2_uni_R on all cDNA. On the study's bioinformatics: For normalization, 1 million high-quality reads, each with a distinct molecular identifier, were randomly selected from each sample. Reads with shared molecular identifiers were discarded instead of being binned into consensus sequences. MiTCR, set to a Q25 quality threshold and the strictest error-elimination algorithm, was used for CDR3 identification, clonotype clustering and error correction. A nonparametric unseen species model with Euler transformation was used to estimate lower-bound total TCR beta diversity. The public reads were reanalyzed by TCRdb: fastp trimming at Q25, MiXCR alignment, in-frame beta chains only. Each record represents a unique CDR3 protein, reported with the most common genes and DNA among its rows. V and J calls and clone size were set by TCRdb, not the authors. This sample gives hundreds of thousands of distinct CDR3 sequences in total; roughly 44% of them show up just once. Of the sample, 15% to 25% falls within the top ten clones.

Broader findings and caveats from the paper: Compared with the aged group, the long-lived group had more naive CD4+ T cells, fewer expanded clones and increased TCR diversity, suggesting age selection. Because profiling used bulk unsorted PBMCs, naive and antigen-experienced compartments could not be compared conclusively. A strong correlation was found between observed TCR beta diversity and the percentage of naive T cells measured by flow cytometry. Estimates of total diversity based on one million sequenced T cells were considered lower bounds and underestimates. Because donor CMV infection status was unknown, age-related changes in expanded clonotypes were potentially confounded. Observed TCR beta diversity per million T cells fell roughly linearly with age, and a significant reduction was already apparent by age around 40.

Regarding this clonotype: Its antigen remains undetermined. No base quality values were provided; no much bigger clone lies one nucleotide off.

Donors were around 37 systemically healthy Caucasian individuals from Russia aged roughly 6 to 95 years. Each donor gave roughly 9.5 milliliters of peripheral blood, collected into EDTA-treated Vacutainer tubes. Ficoll-Paque density-gradient centrifugation was used to isolate PBMCs, with at least 7 million obtained per sample. Trizol reagent was used to extract total RNA from the PBMCs, yielding at least 6 micrograms per sample. For every donor, an aliquot of PBMCs went through flow cytometry to measure the percentages of naive CD45RAhigh/CD27high T cells. This clonotype was obtained from a man aged 55-75 years in good health. Sequenced sample: blood.

The DNA sequence reads TGTGCCAGCCGTAGCGGGGGGGCGGAGACCCAGTACTTC. This sequence encodes CASRSGGAETQYF. The rearrangement combines TRBV2 with TRBJ2-4; TRBD2 fits 11 bases in the junction. The J call is uncertain, as TRBJ2-5 better fits the DNA end. The cysteine opens and the phenylalanine closes a CDR3 of 13 amino acids. Only CDR3 DNA is held: 39 bases, read in frame from base 1. CDR1 is given as SNHLY and CDR2 as FYNNEI, both from the germline V gene.